These 10 T cell receptor beta chains came from one sample sequenced in a study of T cell responses to AZD1222 COVID-19 vaccine. Repertoires were generated with immunoSEQ multiplex PCR, while TCRdb's copy carries only in-frame clones and drops some. The sample has 150,000 to 200,000 clones; under 95% are singletons. This sample comprised peripheral blood, obtained 28 days after the second AZD1222 dose. These TCRs come from an adult who received the AZD1222 COVID-19 vaccine.

This clone was picked up one time. This chain uses TRBV30 with TRBJ2-2, with unresolved D. Germline CDR1 GTSNPN, CDR2 SVGIG (reference sequence). Trimming left V 2 bases short and J 1 base short, with 8 bases between. The CDR3 is 14 residues long. The CDR3, as DNA: TGTGCCTGGAGTATCCAAGTGAACACCGGGGAGCTGTTTTTT. Encoded protein: CAWSIQVNTGELFF.

This clone came up once. The J gene is TRBJ2-1, the V gene TRBV7-9, with 16 bases matching TRBD2. Germline CDR1 and CDR2: SEHNR and FQNEAQ (reference sequence). The CDR3 has 16 residues. The V gene end was trimmed by 5 bases and the J gene end by 7 bases; junction bases not matched to a gene: 5. The CDR3 sequence is CASSVGTSGGVNEQFF. As DNA, the CDR3 is TGTGCCAGCAGCGTCGGGACTAGCGGGGGGGTAAATGAGCAGTTCTTC.

Comments on this clone: A much larger clone is a single base away; this may be a read error. The CDR3 region is CAASRDLGGVGNTIYF. CDR3 bases: TGTGCCGCCAGCAGAGATCTGGGGGGTGTCGGAAACACCATATATTTT. The gene calls are TRBV15 and TRBJ1-3; TRBD1 is a possible D gene (5 bases). CDR3 length: 16 residues. CDR1 and CDR2 (germline): LNHNV, YYDKDF (reference sequence).

This sequence joins TRBV7-6 and TRBJ1-2; D gene uncertain. Germline V gene data show CDR1 as SGHVS and CDR2 as FNYEAQ. V lost 1 base to trimming and J lost 3 bases, with 15 bases between them. The CDR3 consists of 16 residues. The DNA for the CDR3 is TGTGCCAGCAGCTTAGGGCCCGCTTACTGGGACTATGGCTACACCTTC. Protein sequence: CASSLGPAYWDYGYTF.

This chain uses TRBV30 with TRBJ1-5, with 7 nucleotides matching TRBD1. CDR3 length: 15 residues. The trim removed 2 bases at V and 0 bases at J, leaving 4 bases unmatched. Germline CDR1 reads GTSNPN; CDR2 reads SVGIG (reference sequence). CDR3 coding DNA: TGTGCCTGGAGTCCCGGACAGGCTAGCAATCAGCCCCAGCATTTT. Its translation is CAWSPGQASNQPQHF.

V usage is TRBV30 and J usage is TRBJ1-6; D is uncertain. The V end was cut by 6 bases, the J end by 0 bases, with 9 bases between. From germline, CDR1 is GTSNPN and CDR2 SVGIG (reference sequence). The length of the CDR3 is 14 residues. This CDR3 reads CACMLSSYNSPLHF. In nucleotides, the CDR3 is TGTGCCTGTATGTTGAGCTCCTATAATTCACCCCTCCACTTT.

This chain connects TRBV28 to TRBJ1-1; D is unclear. Germline V gene data show CDR1 as MDHEN and CDR2 as SYDVKM. The length of the CDR3 is 13 residues. CDR3 DNA: TGTGACGCTTATGACTTTATGAACACTGAAGCTTTCTTT. This sequence encodes CDAYDFMNTEAFF.

In this sample, this clone turned up once. The genes are TRBV25-1 and TRBJ1-2; TRBD1 agrees at 7 bases. CDR1 and CDR2 from the germline V gene are MGHDK and SYGVNS. The length of the CDR3 is 15 residues. Trimming took 0 bases from V and 8 from J; bases not matched to a gene: 9. CDR3 loop: CASSEYGEGAQGYTF. CDR3 DNA sequence: TGTGCCAGCAGTGAATATGGGGAGGGGGCTCAAGGCTACACCTTC.

The chain recombines TRBV7-2 with TRBJ1-6, with TRBD1 matching over 7 bases. Germline V gene data show CDR1 as SGHTA and CDR2 as FQGNSA. V was clipped by 1 base and J by 2 bases; unmatched bases: 2. This CDR3 region has 16 residues. CDR3 nucleotides: TGTGCCAGCAGCTTAGTACAGGGGACCTATAATTCACCCCTCCACTTT. The encoded protein is CASSLVQGTYNSPLHF.

The chain combines TRBV30 with TRBJ2-3, with 10 bases identical to TRBD2. The CDR3 length is 20 residues. The V gene end was trimmed by 1 base and the J gene end by 0 bases; junction bases not matched to a gene: 16. Per germline, CDR1 GTSNPN and CDR2 SVGIG (reference sequence). The CDR3, as DNA: TGTGCCTGGAGTGGCTTTATGGGACCGAAGACTAGCGGGAGCACAGATACGCAGTATTTT. As protein: CAWSGFMGPKTSGSTDTQYF.